Presented here are 8 T cell receptor beta chains from one specimen sequenced in a study of tumor and adjacent non-tumor tissue in lung cancer. Three rounds of nested PCR, following a modified ARM-PCR protocol, produced the TCRbeta library. TCRdb re-derived calls from the multiplex PCR reads in MiXCR, one entry per CDR3 protein. The sample consists of about 110,000 distinct CDR3 sequences, about 61% of them appearing once. RNA was extracted from bulk tissue without any cell sorting. More than 3 cm separated this lung sample from the edge of the tumor. Sequencing was performed on distant non-tumor lung tissue. The receptors here all came from a man aged 55-75 years with non-small cell lung cancer.

As regards this clonotype: This may stem from a read error, because a much larger clone lies one nucleotide away. This rearrangement joins TRBV5-6 to TRBJ1-2, with a tentative D call TRBD1 (6 bases). CDR1 is SGHDT, CDR2 YYEEEE, per germline. This CDR3 has 13 amino acids. CDR3 nucleotide sequence: TGTGCCAGCAGCCTACAGGGCAGCTATGACTACACCTTC. Protein product: CASSLQGSYDYTF. Full variable domain (remainder filled in from reference TRBV5-6 and TRBJ1-2): DAGVTQSPTHLIKTRGQQVTLRCSPKSGHDTVSWYQQALGQGPQFIFQYYEEEERQRGNFPDRFSGHQFPNYSSELNVNALLLGDSALYLCASSLQGSYDYTFGSGTRLTVV.

On this clonotype itself: An end of the junction differs from the germline gene, which may be a read error. The chain employs TRBV7-9 and TRBJ1-5, with D hard to call. In germline, CDR1 is SEHNR, CDR2 FQNEAQ (reference sequence). This CDR3 contains 13 residues. The CDR3 loop is CASTNGSNQPQRF. DNA for the CDR3: TGTGCCAGCACCAACGGGAGCAATCAGCCCCAGCGTTTT.

As for this clonotype: With a much larger clone just one base away, this may be a read error. Because the CDR3 is missing its conserved closing phenylalanine or tryptophan, this is likely a read error. The chain uses TRBV6-6 and TRBJ1-6, with 8 bases identical to TRBD1. Germline V gene sequence: CDR1 MNHNY, CDR2 SVGAGI (reference sequence). The CDR3 contains 14 residues. After removal of 7 bases from V and 5 bases from J, the junction contained 4 bases not matched to a gene. The CDR3 nucleotides read TGTGCCAGCACCATGGACAGGGATAATTCACCCCTCCACTCT. Protein: CASTMDRDNSPLHS.

This rearrangement joins TRBV6-2 or TRBV6-3 to TRBJ2-7; D unresolved. This CDR3 comprises 12 residues. Germline V CDR1 and CDR2: MNHEY, SVGEGT. CDR3 in DNA: TGTGTCACCAGTTCCGTCTCCTACGAGCAGTACTTC. Its translation: CVTSSVSYEQYF.

Worth noting for this clonotype: The junction does not match germline at one end; this may be a read error. The chain has TRBV5-1 and TRBJ2-1, with a possible D match to TRBD2 (6 bases). The CDR3 is 15 residues long. CDR1 and CDR2 (germline): SGHRS, YFSETQ. The CDR3 DNA is TGCGCCAGCAGCTCGGGACTTCAGGGCTACGATGAGCAGTTCTTC. Translating gives CASSSGLQGYDEQFF.

Comment on this clonotype: A read error may account for a junction end that differs from germline. J is TRBJ2-5 and V is TRBV7-8; D possibly uses TRBD1 or TRBD2 (5 bases each). CDR3 length: 15 amino acids. Germline assignment: CDR1 SGHVS and CDR2 FQNEAQ. The CDR3 DNA reads TGTGCCAGTAGCCCCACGAGAGGGGTCCAAGAGACTCAGTACTTC. Its protein is CASSPTRGVQETQYF.

There are many counts of this clonotype. The chain joins TRBV5-6 to TRBJ1-2; D may be TRBD1 (6 bases). Germline lookup yields CDR1 SGHDT and CDR2 YYEEEE. V was cut by 1 base and J by 7 bases, with 11 bases left in between. The CDR3 has 13 amino acids. In DNA, the CDR3 is TGTGCCAGCAGCTTGCAGGGGAGCTCTGGCTACACCTTC. Its protein product is CASSLQGSSGYTF.

Details on this clonotype: Relative to the germline gene, one junction end is altered; a read error may explain this. This chain connects TRBV11-3 to TRBJ2-7; TRBD1 or TRBD2 may be the D gene (5 bases each). This CDR3 region has 14 residues. Looked up from germline, CDR1 is SGHNT and CDR2 is YENEEA. The CDR3 sequence is CASSLDTGTYGQYF. The CDR3 coding sequence is TGTGCCAGTAGCCTGGACACGGGGACCTACGGGCAGTACTTC.